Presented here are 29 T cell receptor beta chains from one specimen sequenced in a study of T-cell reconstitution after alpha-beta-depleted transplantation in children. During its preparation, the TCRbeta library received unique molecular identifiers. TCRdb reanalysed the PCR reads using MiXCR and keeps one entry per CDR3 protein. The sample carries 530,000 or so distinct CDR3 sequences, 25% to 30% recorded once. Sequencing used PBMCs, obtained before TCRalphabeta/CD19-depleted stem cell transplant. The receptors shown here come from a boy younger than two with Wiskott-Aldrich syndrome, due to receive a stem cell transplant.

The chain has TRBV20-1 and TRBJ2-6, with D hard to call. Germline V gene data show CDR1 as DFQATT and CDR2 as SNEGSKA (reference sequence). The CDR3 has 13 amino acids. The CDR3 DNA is TGCTGCTCGTCGATTACTGGGGCCAACGTCCTGACTTTC. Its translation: CCSSITGANVLTF.

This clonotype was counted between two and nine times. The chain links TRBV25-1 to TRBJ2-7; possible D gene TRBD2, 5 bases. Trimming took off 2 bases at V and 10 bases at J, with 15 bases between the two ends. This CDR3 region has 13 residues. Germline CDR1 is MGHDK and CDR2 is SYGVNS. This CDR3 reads CASSEGGRGYQYF. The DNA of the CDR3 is TGTGCCAGCAGTGAAGGTGGGAGAGGTTATCAGTACTTC.

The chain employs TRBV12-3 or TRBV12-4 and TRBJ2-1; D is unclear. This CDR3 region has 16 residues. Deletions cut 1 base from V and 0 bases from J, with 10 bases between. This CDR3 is CASSLGGGRSYNEQFF. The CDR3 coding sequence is TGTGCCAGCAGTTTAGGAGGCGGTCGCTCCTACAATGAGCAGTTCTTC.

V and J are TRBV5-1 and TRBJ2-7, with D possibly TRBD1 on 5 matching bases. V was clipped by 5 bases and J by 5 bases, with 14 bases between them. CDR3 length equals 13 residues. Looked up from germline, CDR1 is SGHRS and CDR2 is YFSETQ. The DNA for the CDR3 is TGCGCCAGCAGTTCCAGGGTTACCCACGAGCAGTACTTC. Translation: CASSSRVTHEQYF.

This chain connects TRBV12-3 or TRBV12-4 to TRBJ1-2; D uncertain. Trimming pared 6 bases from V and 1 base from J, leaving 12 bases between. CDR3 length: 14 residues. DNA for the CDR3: TGTGCCAGCAGCCTCGCGGGTGTTAACTATGGCTACACCTTC. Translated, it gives CASSLAGVNYGYTF.

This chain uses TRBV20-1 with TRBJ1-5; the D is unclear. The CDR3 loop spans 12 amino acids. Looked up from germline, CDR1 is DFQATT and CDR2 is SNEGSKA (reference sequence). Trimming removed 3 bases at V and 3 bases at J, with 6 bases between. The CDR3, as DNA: TGCAGTGCTAGTCTGTACAATCAGCCCCAGCATTTT. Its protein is CSASLYNQPQHF.

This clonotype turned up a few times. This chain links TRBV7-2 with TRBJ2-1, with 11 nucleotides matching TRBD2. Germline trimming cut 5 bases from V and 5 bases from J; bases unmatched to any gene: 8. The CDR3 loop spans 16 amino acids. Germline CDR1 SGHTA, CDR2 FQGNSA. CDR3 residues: CASSQLAGGSHNEQFF. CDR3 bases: TGTGCCAGCAGCCAATTAGCGGGAGGGTCCCACAATGAGCAGTTCTTC.

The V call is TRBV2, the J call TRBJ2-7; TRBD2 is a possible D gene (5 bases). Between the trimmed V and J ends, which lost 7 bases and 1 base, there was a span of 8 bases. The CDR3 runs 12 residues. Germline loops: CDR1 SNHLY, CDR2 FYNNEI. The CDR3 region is CASTRDSYEQYF. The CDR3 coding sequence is TGTGCCAGCACCCGGGATTCCTACGAGCAGTACTTC.

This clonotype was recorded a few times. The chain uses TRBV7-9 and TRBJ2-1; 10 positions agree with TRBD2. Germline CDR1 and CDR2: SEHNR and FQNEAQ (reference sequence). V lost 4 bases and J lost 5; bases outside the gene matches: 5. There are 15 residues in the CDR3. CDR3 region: CASSSSGRAHNEQFF. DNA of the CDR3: TGTGCCAGCAGCTCAAGCGGGAGGGCCCACAATGAGCAGTTCTTC.

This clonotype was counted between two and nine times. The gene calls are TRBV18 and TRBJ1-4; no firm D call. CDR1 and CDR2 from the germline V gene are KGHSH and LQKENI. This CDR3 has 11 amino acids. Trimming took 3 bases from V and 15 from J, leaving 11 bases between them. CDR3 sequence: CASSPVNPLFF. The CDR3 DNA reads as TGTGCCAGCTCACCGGTGAACCCGTTGTTTTTT.

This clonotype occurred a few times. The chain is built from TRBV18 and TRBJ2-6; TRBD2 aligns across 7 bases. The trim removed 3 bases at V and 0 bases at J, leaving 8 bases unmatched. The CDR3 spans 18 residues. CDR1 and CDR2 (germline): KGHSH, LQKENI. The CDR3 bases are TGTGCCAGCTCACCGATTACTAGCGCCAGCTCTGGGGCCAACGTCCTGACTTTC. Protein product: CASSPITSASSGANVLTF.

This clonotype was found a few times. The CDR3 is CASSPTYYSPLHF. DNA for the CDR3: TGTGCCAGCAGCCCGACCTACTATTCACCCCTCCACTTT. The chain carries TRBV3-1 and TRBJ1-6; no firm D call. The CDR3 has 13 amino acids. V lost 4 bases and J lost 8, with 9 bases in between. Germline CDR1 is LGHDT and CDR2 is YNNKEL (reference sequence).

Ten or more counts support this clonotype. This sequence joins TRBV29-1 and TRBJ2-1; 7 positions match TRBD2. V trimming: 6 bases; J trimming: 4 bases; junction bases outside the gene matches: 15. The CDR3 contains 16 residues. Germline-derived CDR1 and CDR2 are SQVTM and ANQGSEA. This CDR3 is CSVDPVISGPYNEQFF. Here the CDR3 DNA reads TGCAGCGTAGACCCGGTGATTAGCGGGCCTTACAATGAGCAGTTCTTC.

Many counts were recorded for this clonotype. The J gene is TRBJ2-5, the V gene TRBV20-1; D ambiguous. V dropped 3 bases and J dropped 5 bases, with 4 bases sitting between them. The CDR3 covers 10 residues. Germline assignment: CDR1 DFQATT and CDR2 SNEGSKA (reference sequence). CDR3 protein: CSASLETQYF. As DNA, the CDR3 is TGCAGTGCTAGCCTGGAGACCCAGTACTTC.

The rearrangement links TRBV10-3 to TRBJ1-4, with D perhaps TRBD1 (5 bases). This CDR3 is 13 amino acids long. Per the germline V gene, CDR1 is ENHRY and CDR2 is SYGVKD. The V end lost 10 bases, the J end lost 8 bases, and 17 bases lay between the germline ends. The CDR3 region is CATARDHREKLFF. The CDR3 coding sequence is TGTGCCACTGCCCGGGACCATAGGGAAAAACTGTTTTTT.

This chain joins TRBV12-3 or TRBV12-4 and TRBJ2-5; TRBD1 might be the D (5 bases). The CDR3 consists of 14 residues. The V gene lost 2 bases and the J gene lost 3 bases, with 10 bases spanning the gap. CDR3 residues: CASSLSAREETQYF. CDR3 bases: TGTGCCAGCAGTTTAAGCGCCAGGGAAGAGACCCAGTACTTC.

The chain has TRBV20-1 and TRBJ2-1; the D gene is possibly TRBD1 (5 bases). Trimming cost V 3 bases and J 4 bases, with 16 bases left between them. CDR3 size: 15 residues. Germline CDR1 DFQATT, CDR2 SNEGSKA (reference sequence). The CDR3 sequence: CSARKGFSVYNEQFF. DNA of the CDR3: TGCAGTGCTAGGAAGGGGTTCTCGGTTTACAATGAGCAGTTCTTC.

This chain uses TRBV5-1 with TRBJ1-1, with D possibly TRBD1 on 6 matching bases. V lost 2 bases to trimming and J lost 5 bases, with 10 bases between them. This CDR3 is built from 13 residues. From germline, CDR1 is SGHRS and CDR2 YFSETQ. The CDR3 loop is CASSFTRGTEAFF. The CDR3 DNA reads TGCGCCAGCAGCTTTACCAGGGGTACTGAAGCTTTCTTT.

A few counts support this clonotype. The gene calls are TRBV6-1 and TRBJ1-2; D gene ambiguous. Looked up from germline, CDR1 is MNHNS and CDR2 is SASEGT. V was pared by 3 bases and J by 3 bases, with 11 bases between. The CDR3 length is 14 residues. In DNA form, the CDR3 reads TGTGCCAGCAGTGAGGGTGGGATGGACTATGGCTACACCTTC. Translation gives CASSEGGMDYGYTF.

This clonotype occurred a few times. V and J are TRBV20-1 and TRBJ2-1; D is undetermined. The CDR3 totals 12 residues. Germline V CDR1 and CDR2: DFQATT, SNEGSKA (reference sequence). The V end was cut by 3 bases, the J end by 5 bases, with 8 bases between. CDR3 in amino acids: CSARFPNNEQFF. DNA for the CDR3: TGCAGTGCTAGGTTCCCCAACAATGAGCAGTTCTTC.

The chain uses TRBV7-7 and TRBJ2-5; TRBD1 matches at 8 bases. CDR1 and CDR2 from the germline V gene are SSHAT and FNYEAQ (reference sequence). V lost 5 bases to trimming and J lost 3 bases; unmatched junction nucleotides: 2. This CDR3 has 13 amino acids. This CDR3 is CASSRDRKETQYF. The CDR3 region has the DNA TGTGCCAGCAGCCGGGACAGGAAAGAGACCCAGTACTTC. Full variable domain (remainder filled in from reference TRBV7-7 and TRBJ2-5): GAGVSQSPRYKVTKRGQDVTLRCDPISSHATLYWYQQALGQGPEFLTYFNYEAQPDKSGLPSDRFSAERPEGSISTLTIQRTEQRDSAMYRCASSRDRKETQYFGPGTRLLVL.

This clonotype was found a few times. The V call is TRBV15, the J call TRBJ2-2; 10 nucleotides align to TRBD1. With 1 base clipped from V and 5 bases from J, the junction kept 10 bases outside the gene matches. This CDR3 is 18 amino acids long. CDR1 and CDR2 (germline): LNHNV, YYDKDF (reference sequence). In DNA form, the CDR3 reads TGTGCCACCAGCAGAGGGAAGGCCGGGACAGGGGTTACCGGGGAGCTGTTTTTT. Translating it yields CATSRGKAGTGVTGELFF.

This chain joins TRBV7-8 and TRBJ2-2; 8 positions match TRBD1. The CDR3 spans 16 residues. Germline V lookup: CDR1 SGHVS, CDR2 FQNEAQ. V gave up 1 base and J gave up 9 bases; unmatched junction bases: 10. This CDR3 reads CASSLDRDRRHRELFF. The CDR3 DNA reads TGTGCCAGCAGCTTAGATCGGGACAGGCGCCACCGGGAGCTGTTTTTT. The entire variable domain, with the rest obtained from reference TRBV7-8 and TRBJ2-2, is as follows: GAGVSQSPRYKVAKRGQDVALRCDPISGHVSLFWYQQALGQGPEFLTYFQNEAQLDKSGLPSDRFFAERPEGSVSTLKIQRTQQEDSAVYLCASSLDRDRRHRELFFGEGSRLTVL.

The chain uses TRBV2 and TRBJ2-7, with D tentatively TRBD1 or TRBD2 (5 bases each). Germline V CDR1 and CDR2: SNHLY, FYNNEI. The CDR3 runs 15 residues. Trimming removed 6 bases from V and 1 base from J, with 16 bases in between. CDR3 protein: CASSQNRDQSYEQYF. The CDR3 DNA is TGTGCCAGCAGCCAAAACCGGGACCAATCCTACGAGCAGTACTTC.

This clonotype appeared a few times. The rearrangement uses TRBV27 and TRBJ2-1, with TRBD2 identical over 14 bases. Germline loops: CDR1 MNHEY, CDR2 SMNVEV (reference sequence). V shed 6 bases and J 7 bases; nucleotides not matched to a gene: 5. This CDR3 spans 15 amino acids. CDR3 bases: TGTGCCAGCAGCCGGGGACTAGCGGGAGAGAATGAGCAGTTCTTC. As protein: CASSRGLAGENEQFF.

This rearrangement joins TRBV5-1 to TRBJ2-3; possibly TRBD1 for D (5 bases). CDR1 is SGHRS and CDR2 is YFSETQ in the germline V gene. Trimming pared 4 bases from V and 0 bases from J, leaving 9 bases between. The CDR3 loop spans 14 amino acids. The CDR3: CASSQDKSTDTQYF. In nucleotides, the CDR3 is TGCGCCAGCAGCCAGGACAAGAGCACAGATACGCAGTATTTT. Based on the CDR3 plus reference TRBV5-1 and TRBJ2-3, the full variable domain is KAGVTQTPRYLIKTRGQQVTLSCSPISGHRSVSWYQQTPGQGLQFLFEYFSETQRNKGNFPGRFSGRQFSNSRSEMNVSTLELGDSALYLCASSQDKSTDTQYFGPGTRLTVL.

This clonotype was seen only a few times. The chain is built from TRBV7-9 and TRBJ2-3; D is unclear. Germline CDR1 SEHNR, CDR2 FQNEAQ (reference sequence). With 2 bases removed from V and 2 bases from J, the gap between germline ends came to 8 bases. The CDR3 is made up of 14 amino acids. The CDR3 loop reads CASSLRADTDTQYF. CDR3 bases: TGTGCCAGCAGCTTAAGGGCCGACACAGATACGCAGTATTTT.

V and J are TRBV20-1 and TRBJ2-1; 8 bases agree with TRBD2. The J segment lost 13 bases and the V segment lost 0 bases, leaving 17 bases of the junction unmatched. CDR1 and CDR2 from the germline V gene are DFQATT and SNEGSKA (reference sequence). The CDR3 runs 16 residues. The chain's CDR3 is CSARELASGWGERQFF. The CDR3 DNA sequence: TGCAGTGCTAGAGAGTTGGCTAGCGGGTGGGGAGAGAGACAGTTCTTC.

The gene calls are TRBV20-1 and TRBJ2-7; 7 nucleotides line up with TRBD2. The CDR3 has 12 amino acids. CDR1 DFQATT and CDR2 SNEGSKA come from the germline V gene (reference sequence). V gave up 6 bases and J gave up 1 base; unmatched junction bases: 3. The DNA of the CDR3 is TGCAGTGCCGCGGGGGAATCCTACGAGCAGTACTTC. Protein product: CSAAGESYEQYF.